The TCR beta chain under discussion was sequenced for a study of cytomegalovirus exposure and HLA in healthy donors. General study findings and limits: An analysis that was carried out later associated 16,000 or so TCR beta sequences with HLA alleles at 0.05 false discovery rate.

The CDR3 totals 16 residues. Germline V CDR1 and CDR2: SGHVS, FQNEAQ. V lost 5 bases to trimming and J lost 2 bases, with 19 bases between them. For this clone: Its antigen is undetermined.

The PCR ran on 60 Vbeta and 13 Jbeta primers. Only in-frame clones appear in the TCRdb table, and some are missing; sequencing was by immunoSEQ multiplex PCR. The sample lists 120,000 to 150,000 clones, about 78% occurring once. The TCR originated in a man in his forties or fifties in good health and CMV-seropositive. The V call is TRBV7-8, the J call TRBJ2-7; D gene unclear. Sequencing was done on a sample of PBMCs. As DNA, the CDR3 is TGTGCCAGCAGCCTCTTATCGTCCGGGTCCCCCTACGAGCAGTACTTC. As protein: CASSLLSSGSPYEQYF.